This T cell receptor beta chain emerged from a study of blood T cell repertoires in COVID-19. Clones were sequenced by immunoSEQ multiplex PCR, and TCRdb holds only the in-frame ones, with some missing. The sample has fewer than 450,000 clones, more than 75% seen once. V was pared by 5 bases and J by 4 bases, with 3 bases of the junction left unmatched. This CDR3 is 13 amino acids long. The V and J genes are TRBV12-3 or TRBV12-4 and TRBJ1-2; 8 bases are shared with TRBD1. Material for sequencing was peripheral blood. The source of this sequence is a woman between 18 and 29 years old who had recovered from COVID-19. CDR3 amino acids: CASSPGTGYGYTF. CDR3 in DNA: TGTGCCAGCAGTCCCGGGACAGGCTATGGCTACACCTTC.